One sample yielded the 16 T cell receptor beta chains listed below, sequenced in a study of T cells after yellow fever vaccination. TCRdb re-called the 5' RACE reads with MiXCR, one entry per CDR3 protein. The repertoire holds 70,000 or so distinct CDR3 sequences, about 6% seen once, with 2.2% in the top ten. Sample: CD4+ T cells sorted from PBMCs, taken around 16 days after the first yellow fever vaccination. Receptors were obtained from a man younger than 35 who received the YFV17D yellow fever vaccine.

This clonotype occurred many times. V usage is TRBV5-1 and J usage is TRBJ2-7; D is undetermined. The germline gives CDR1 SGHRS, CDR2 YFSETQ. The V gene lost 4 bases and the J gene lost 5 bases, with 13 bases spanning the gap. The CDR3 sequence is 13 residues long. The CDR3 coding sequence is TGCGCCAGCAGCCCGTCGGTACCGGACGAGCAGTACTTC. This encodes CASSPSVPDEQYF.

This clonotype was counted many times. The rearrangement uses TRBV5-5 and TRBJ1-1, with D unresolved. This CDR3 comprises 15 residues. The V gene lost 2 bases and the J gene lost 1 base, with 12 bases spanning the gap. CDR1 SGHKS and CDR2 YYEKEE come from the germline V gene (reference sequence). The CDR3 region has the DNA TGTGCCAGCAGCTTAGGCCCGCAGAGGAACACTGAAGCTTTCTTT. As protein: CASSLGPQRNTEAFF.

Many counts were recorded for this clonotype. V is TRBV12-3 or TRBV12-4 and J is TRBJ1-2; tentatively, D is TRBD1 (5 bases). The V and J ends lost 6 bases and 4 bases respectively, with 12 bases between them. The CDR3 has 13 residues. The CDR3, as DNA: TGTGCCAGCAGGATGGGACGGATCTATGGCTACACCTTC. It encodes CASRMGRIYGYTF.

This clonotype has at least ten counts. The gene calls are TRBV20-1 and TRBJ2-3, with 8 bases aligning to TRBD2. The ends lost 5 bases at V and 1 base at J; junction bases unmatched: 8. This CDR3 is built from 15 residues. Per the germline V gene, CDR1 is DFQATT and CDR2 is SNEGSKA (reference sequence). In DNA, the CDR3 is TGCAGTGCTCCCCCCGGGGGGGGCGGCACAGATACGCAGTATTTT. Encoded protein: CSAPPGGGGTDTQYF.

This clonotype came up many times. The rearrangement joins TRBV7-2 to TRBJ1-6; no reliable D call. The V and J ends lost 5 bases and 7 bases respectively, with 12 bases between them. CDR3 size: 14 residues. Per the germline V gene, CDR1 is SGHTA and CDR2 is FQGNSA. CDR3 region: CASSPGPLNSPLHF. Written as DNA, the CDR3 is TGTGCCAGCAGCCCAGGACCGTTAAATTCACCCCTCCACTTT.

This clonotype was observed at least ten times. This chain joins TRBV15 and TRBJ1-1; D gene ambiguous. CDR3 length: 12 amino acids. The germline gives CDR1 LNHNV, CDR2 YYDKDF (reference sequence). V lost 1 base and J 10 bases, leaving 10 bases between the germline ends. The CDR3 bases are TGTGCCACCAGCAGAGGTGCATCGGCAGCTTTCTTT. Its translation: CATSRGASAAFF.

This clonotype appeared once. The CDR3 carries no conserved terminal phenylalanine or tryptophan, so it likely arises from a read error. The chain couples TRBV11-2 to TRBJ2-3; D might be TRBD1 (5 bases). CDR1 is SGHAT, CDR2 FQNNGV, per germline. The CDR3 is 12 amino acids. V lost 5 bases to trimming and J lost 6 bases, with 9 bases between them. CDR3 sequence (DNA): TGTGCCAGCAGCCCCCAGGGTGATACGCAGTATTAT. Amino acid sequence: CASSPQGDTQYY.

Notes on this clonotype: One base away lies a much larger clone, so this may be a sequencing read error. This chain uses TRBV7-2 with TRBJ2-4, with D unclear. V lost 3 bases, J lost 8 bases, and 17 bases lay in between. Germline loops: CDR1 SGHTA, CDR2 FQGNSA. This CDR3 has 15 residues. CDR3 protein: CASSLGFYAEHIQYF. CDR3 nucleotide sequence: TGTGCCAGCAGCTTGGGCTTCTATGCGGAGCACATTCAGTACTTC.

This clonotype was seen ten or more times. The rearrangement joins TRBV12-3 or TRBV12-4 to TRBJ2-3, with no clear D. V shed 5 bases and J shed 2 bases, with 5 bases lying between them. CDR3 length equals 12 residues. The CDR3, as DNA: TGTGCCAGCAGTAGGATCACAGATACGCAGTATTTT. As protein: CASSRITDTQYF.

There are many counts of this clonotype. The chain carries TRBV5-1 and TRBJ2-5; D might be TRBD2 (6 bases). V was trimmed by 0 bases and J by 1 base, leaving 13 bases between them. From germline, CDR1 is SGHRS and CDR2 YFSETQ. The CDR3 spans 16 residues. CDR3: CASSLARSGPQETQYF. Written as DNA, the CDR3 is TGCGCCAGCAGCTTGGCCAGGAGCGGGCCCCAAGAGACCCAGTACTTC.

This clonotype occurred a few times. CDR3 nucleotides: TGTGCCAGCAGCTCACCGGGACAGGGTGGTCAGCCCCAGCATTTT. Translated, it gives CASSSPGQGGQPQHF. V gene TRBV7-9 combines with J gene TRBJ1-5; 9 nucleotides line up with TRBD1. This CDR3 is 15 amino acids long. V lost 4 bases and J lost 6; bases outside the gene matches: 7. Germline CDR1 is SEHNR and CDR2 is FQNEAQ (reference sequence).

This clonotype was observed many times. The chain links TRBV5-1 to TRBJ2-7; D possibly uses TRBD1 or TRBD2 (6 bases each). This CDR3 has 15 amino acids. CDR1 is SGHRS, CDR2 YFSETQ, per germline. V gave up 0 bases and J gave up 4 bases, with 14 bases separating them. The CDR3 loop is CASSLGGGTTYEQYV. The CDR3 DNA sequence: TGCGCCAGCAGCTTGGGGGGCGGGACAACTTACGAGCAGTACGTC.

As to this clonotype: A much larger clone sits a single nucleotide away, making a read error possible. The CDR3 sequence is CASSLAGLAHETQYF. The CDR3 nucleotides are TGTGCCAGCAGCTTAGCAGGGTTGGCCCATGAGACCCAGTACTTC. J is TRBJ2-5 and V is TRBV5-6, with D maybe TRBD1 (5 bases). From germline, CDR1 is SGHDT and CDR2 YYEEEE. V was pared by 2 bases and J by 5 bases, with 16 bases between. CDR3 length equals 15 residues.

This clonotype was observed many times. This sequence joins TRBV7-2 and TRBJ2-4; D gene uncertain. V lost 5 bases and J 8 bases, leaving 10 bases between the germline ends. This CDR3 contains 12 residues. Germline V gives CDR1 SGHTA, CDR2 FQGNSA. The CDR3 nucleotides are TGTGCCAGCAGCGCGTACACCGACATTCAGTACTTC. It yields the protein CASSAYTDIQYF.

This clonotype was counted many times. J is TRBJ2-3 and V is TRBV7-2; a weak D match, TRBD2 (5 bases). Germline CDR1 SGHTA, CDR2 FQGNSA. Trimming took off 5 bases at V and 4 bases at J, with 16 bases between the two ends. The CDR3 consists of 15 residues. CDR3 nucleotide sequence: TGTGCCAGCAGCCGAGCGGCCGGAGGCGCAGATACGCAGTATTTT. Translated: CASSRAAGGADTQYF.

This clonotype was detected many times. This chain joins TRBV3-1 and TRBJ2-3; TRBD2 aligns across 10 bases. The CDR3 runs 16 residues. Per germline, CDR1 LGHDT and CDR2 YNNKEL (reference sequence). After removal of 0 bases from V and 3 bases from J, the junction contained 3 bases not matched to a gene. CDR3 protein: CASSQDGGLATDTQYF. In DNA form, the CDR3 reads TGTGCCAGCAGCCAAGACGGGGGACTAGCGACAGATACGCAGTATTTT.